Sequencing of this T cell receptor beta chain was carried out in a study of radiotherapy plus CTLA-4 blockade in lung cancer. General study findings and limits: Response, reportedly, was best predicted by interferon-beta along with early blood T cell clone dynamics.

The CDR3 has 16 residues. Germline CDR1 is MDHEN and CDR2 is SYDVKM. The J segment lost 0 bases and the V segment lost 4 bases, leaving 7 bases of the junction unmatched. In chemo-refractory metastatic non-small-cell lung cancer, patients got ipilimumab CTLA-4 blockade together with focal radiation. With respect to this clone: Its antigen is unknown.

Measured with immunoSEQ multiplex PCR; TCRdb has only the in-frame clones, and not every one. The repertoire includes 90,000 to 100,000 clones, 65% to 85% of them detected once, and about 3% sits in the top ten. The chain uses TRBV28 and TRBJ2-3; 7 bases align to TRBD2. The sequencing here drew on peripheral blood, taken from a patient treated with radiotherapy plus ipilimumab. This receptor was taken from a human donor with non-small cell lung cancer who had a partial response to radiotherapy plus ipilimumab. Some clones in this sample may be carry-over from other donors' samples. The CDR3 DNA reads as TGTGCCAGCAGTTCGGGCGGGGGACCTAGCACAGATACGCAGTATTTT. Protein product: CASSSGGGPSTDTQYF.